This T cell receptor beta chain was documented in a study of T-cell memory formation after mild COVID-19. Study-wide points: CD8+ contracting clones occupied EMRA, while CD4+ ones occupied mainly CM and EM. Contracting clones from day 15 to 85 showed balanced CD4/CD8; later expanders favored CD4+. Pre-infection memory contained some responding clones, which suggested that cross-reactive memory had joined.

This CDR3 contains 15 residues. The germline V and J ends were trimmed by 0 bases and 0 bases, with 9 bases remaining between them. CDR1 is DFQATT, CDR2 SNEGSKA, per germline (reference sequence). The table lists this clonotype with many counts. Its specificity is unknown. It was 5'RACE with constant-segment primers that produced the TCR alpha and TCR beta cDNA libraries, which carried sample barcodes and UMIs. Via MiXCR, TCRdb re-called the 5' RACE reads, giving one row per CDR3 protein. Found here are 200,000 to 250,000 distinct CDR3 sequences, approximately 9% of them singletons; the top ten hold around 20%.

The genes are TRBV20-1 and TRBJ2-4; the D gene is possibly TRBD2 (5 bases). Sequencing input: PBMCs or a T cell subset sorted from them (not recorded which). The receptor was derived from a man between 18 and 35 years old who had mild COVID-19 (a few samples of this study predate the infection). Cell type and time point are not known. CDR3: CSARDPSRAKNIQYF. The CDR3 DNA follows: TGCAGTGCTAGAGACCCTAGCAGAGCCAAAAACATTCAGTACTTC.